This passage covers 14 T cell receptor beta chains from one sample sequenced in a study of T cell clonotyping in hematopoietic cell transplantation. The method was immunoSEQ multiplex PCR; TCRdb's version includes in-frame clones alone and lacks a portion of them. The data hold about 13,000 clones, with roughly 88% observed a single time. Time point in this sample: recipient sample about 28 days before transplant, after cytoreduction. Sequenced material: peripheral blood mononuclear cells, taken before stem cell transplant. These receptors all stem from a man in his sixties with acute myeloid leukemia. Some clones in this sample may be carry-over from other donors' samples.

The chain joins TRBV11-2 to TRBJ1-6; no clear D gene. V was pared by 0 bases and J by 0 bases, with 12 bases between. The CDR3 contains 18 residues. Germline V gives CDR1 SGHAT, CDR2 FQNNGV. The CDR3 coding sequence is TGTGCCAGCAGCTTAGATGAGGGCTTTAGCTCCTATAATTCACCCCTCCACTTT. Protein sequence: CASSLDEGFSSYNSPLHF.

The chain joins TRBV9 to TRBJ2-7; TRBD2 matches 7 bases. The germline gives CDR1 SGDLS, CDR2 YYNGEE. The V gene end was trimmed by 0 bases and the J gene end by 3 bases; junction bases not matched to a gene: 6. This CDR3 spans 15 amino acids. CDR3 protein: CASSVAPGGFYEQYF. The CDR3 DNA reads TGTGCCAGCAGCGTAGCTCCGGGGGGATTCTACGAGCAGTACTTC.

The chain couples TRBV19 to TRBJ1-1; perhaps TRBD1 as D (6 bases). The CDR3 sequence is 11 residues long. The V gene lost 4 bases and the J gene lost 7 bases, with 7 bases spanning the gap. Germline CDR1 reads LNHDA; CDR2 reads SQIVND (reference sequence). CDR3 DNA sequence: TGTGCCAGTAGTACAGGGGATGAAGCTTTCTTT. It specifies CASSTGDEAFF.

The gene calls are TRBV4-1 and TRBJ1-5, with 7 nucleotides matching TRBD1. V dropped 1 base and J dropped 0; count of bases not matched to a gene: 3. CDR3 size: 16 residues. Germline CDR1 MGHRA, CDR2 YSYEKL. CDR3 sequence reads: CASSQGTGYSNQPQHF. DNA for the CDR3: TGCGCCAGCAGCCAAGGGACAGGTTATAGCAATCAGCCCCAGCATTTT.

This clone was seen more than once but under ten times. The chain has TRBV9 and TRBJ2-7; tentative D call: TRBD2 (7 bases). The CDR3 is 15 residues long. Per the germline V gene, CDR1 is SGDLS and CDR2 is YYNGEE. Trimming cost V 2 bases and J 5 bases, with 17 bases left between them. As DNA, the CDR3 is TGTGCCAGCAGCGTTGCCCAGGGGACTATCGACGAGCAGTACTTC. Translated: CASSVAQGTIDEQYF.

CDR3 nucleotide sequence: TGTGCCAGCAGCCCCGGGACAGGGTCAGGCGAGCAGTACTTC. The encoded protein is CASSPGTGSGEQYF. The chain has TRBV11-3 and TRBJ2-7; 9 bases line up with TRBD1. Germline lookup yields CDR1 SGHNT and CDR2 YENEEA. CDR3 length equals 14 residues. V lost 5 bases to trimming and J lost 6 bases; unmatched junction nucleotides: 8.

The chain links TRBV7-9 to TRBJ2-5, with 8 bases aligning to TRBD1. Judging by the DNA end, TRBJ2-7 fits better; the J call may be wrong. Germline V gene sequence: CDR1 SEHNR, CDR2 FQNEAQ (reference sequence). The CDR3 loop spans 18 amino acids. CDR3 region: CASSSSDRVGGTEYEQYF. The DNA for the CDR3 is TGTGCCAGCAGCTCCTCGGACAGGGTCGGAGGTACGGAATACGAGCAGTACTTC.

The gene calls are TRBV19 and TRBJ2-7, with a weak D call TRBD1 (5 bases). CDR3 length: 17 amino acids. V was trimmed by 5 bases and J by 2 bases, leaving 22 bases between them. The V gene's germline CDR1 is LNHDA and CDR2 SQIVND (reference sequence). CDR3 in amino acids: CASSPETDNELTYEQYF. The DNA for the CDR3 is TGTGCCAGTAGTCCGGAGACAGATAACGAACTAACCTACGAGCAGTACTTC.

This clone was seen a handful of times. The V call is TRBV6-1, the J call TRBJ1-1; D is unresolved. Germline V gene data show CDR1 as MNHNS and CDR2 as SASEGT. The V end lost 0 bases, the J end lost 5 bases, and 10 bases lay between the germline ends. The CDR3 is 14 residues long. CDR3 amino acids: CASSEAIGSTEAFF. CDR3 bases: TGTGCCAGCAGTGAAGCGATTGGTAGTACTGAAGCTTTCTTT.

The chain employs TRBV29-1 and TRBJ2-1, with D unresolved. V was pared by 4 bases and J by 2 bases, with 6 bases between. This CDR3 contains 12 residues. In germline, CDR1 is SQVTM, CDR2 ANQGSEA. CDR3 amino acids: CSVGQAYNEQFF. In DNA form, the CDR3 reads TGCAGCGTTGGGCAGGCCTACAATGAGCAGTTCTTC.

The chain is built from TRBV2 and TRBJ2-1; 9 bases agree with TRBD1. Germline V lookup: CDR1 SNHLY, CDR2 FYNNEI. This CDR3 region has 13 residues. With 6 bases clipped from V and 9 bases from J, the junction kept 6 bases outside the gene matches. CDR3 loop: CASRDRGTGEQFF. The CDR3 DNA follows: TGTGCCAGCAGGGACAGGGGTACGGGTGAGCAGTTCTTC.

The rearrangement links TRBV6-5 to TRBJ2-1, with D possibly TRBD1 on 5 matching bases. This CDR3 comprises 14 residues. The germline CDR1 and CDR2 sequences are MNHEY and SVGAGI. Deletions cut 8 bases from V and 10 bases from J, with 21 bases between. This CDR3 is CASFSKVGAGEQFF. CDR3 sequence (DNA): TGTGCCAGCTTCTCAAAGGTTGGGGCCGGGGAGCAGTTCTTC.

This clone appeared once. The chain is built from TRBV5-1 and TRBJ2-7; D not resolved. V lost 0 bases, J lost 5 bases, and 9 bases lay in between. This CDR3 is 13 amino acids long. Looked up from germline, CDR1 is SGHRS and CDR2 is YFSETQ. CDR3 region: CASSLGLFNEQYF. CDR3 nucleotide sequence: TGCGCCAGCAGCTTGGGTCTATTCAACGAGCAGTACTTC.

The chain employs TRBV5-4 and TRBJ1-2; TRBD1 agrees at 10 bases. The CDR3 contains 16 residues. CDR1 is SGHNT, CDR2 YYREEE, per germline (reference sequence). Trimming removed 2 bases from V and 7 bases from J; junction bases left unmatched: 11. The CDR3 nucleotides are TGTGCCAGCAGCTTACTTTCCGGGACAGGGGACCCTGGCTACACCTTC. This sequence encodes CASSLLSGTGDPGYTF.